Listed below are T cell receptor beta chains from one sample, sequenced in a study of shared clonotypes between healthy human individuals. Libraries were prepared by immunoSEQ multiplex PCR; TCRdb keeps only in-frame clonotypes and omits some of them. The table lists 2,500,000 or so clones, approximately 93% of them singletons. Sequencing was performed on naive CD4+ T cells from PBMCs. The source is a man in his late teens or twenties in good health. Some clones in this sample may be carry-over from other donors' samples. Each CDR3 is given with its conserved first and last residue. D genes are given only for firm matches. Clone sizes are given selectively: once, few, many, or a class where the clone is expanded.

v_call	clone_size	j_call	d_call	cdr3_nt	cdr3_aa
TRBV5-4	NA	TRBJ2-5	TRBD2	TGTGCCAGCAGCCAAGGACTAGCGGGAGTAGAGACCCAGTACTTC	CASSQGLAGVETQYF
TRBV27	NA	TRBJ1-2	NA	TGTGCCAGCAGTTTGCGGGCCCGCCCGGCCTACTATGGCTACACCTTC	CASSLRARPAYYGYTF
TRBV28	NA	TRBJ2-7	NA	TGTGCCAGCAGTAACTCGTACGAGCAGTACTTC	CASSNSYEQYF
TRBV28	NA	TRBJ1-5	NA	TGTGCCAGCAGTTTAACCAGGGTGAGCAATCAGCCCCAGCATTTT	CASSLTRVSNQPQHF
TRBV7-9	NA	TRBJ1-3	NA	TGTGCCAGCAGCTTAGGGGTGCCGGGGAGTCTCCGAAACACCATATATTTT	CASSLGVPGSLRNTIYF
TRBV5-6	NA	TRBJ2-1	NA	TGTGCCAGCAGCCCGACGGGACAACTCAATGAGCAGTTCTTC	CASSPTGQLNEQFF
TRBV27	NA	TRBJ1-2	TRBD1	TGTGCCAGCAGGGCGGGACAGGGGCGCTATGGCTACACCTTC	CASRAGQGRYGYTF
TRBV4-1	once	TRBJ2-2	NA	TGCGCCAGCAGCCTCGGCCTAGCACACACCGGGGAGCTGTTTTTT	CASSLGLAHTGELFF
TRBV11-2	few	TRBJ1-4	NA	TGTGCCAGCAGCTTGGCCGGTCTCGGAGAAAAACTGTTTTTT	CASSLAGLGEKLFF
TRBV6-1	once	TRBJ2-1	NA	TGTGCCAGCAGTGAAGTCCCTCCCGGGACCAACTCCTACAATGAGCAGTTCTTC	CASSEVPPGTNSYNEQFF
TRBV7-2	NA	TRBJ2-1	TRBD2	TGTGCCAGCAGCCGACTAGCGGGGCACAACAATGAGCAGTTCTTC	CASSRLAGHNNEQFF
TRBV28	NA	TRBJ2-2	TRBD2	TGTGCCAGCAGTTCGAGCGGGGGCCTCACCGGGGAGCTGTTTTTT	CASSSSGGLTGELFF
TRBV29-1	NA	TRBJ2-2	TRBD2	TGCAGCGTGCAAACTAGCGGGGCGAACACCGGGGAGCTGTTTTTT	CSVQTSGANTGELFF
TRBV11-2	NA	TRBJ1-1	NA	TGTGCCAGCAGCGTCAGGGAATGGGCCACTGAAGCTTTCTTT	CASSVREWATEAFF
TRBV18	NA	TRBJ1-1	TRBD1	TGTGCCAGCTCCCGGGACAGGGTGGTGACTGAAGCTTTCTTT	CASSRDRVVTEAFF
TRBV7-2	once	TRBJ2-7	NA	TGTGCCAGCAGCTATACGCTAGTCGACTCCTACGAGCAGTACTTC	CASSYTLVDSYEQYF
TRBV10-1	NA	TRBJ2-7	TRBD1	TGCGCCAGCAGCGCTGACAGGGGGCAATCCTACGAGCAGTACTTC	CASSADRGQSYEQYF
TRBV4-3	NA	TRBJ2-1	NA	TGCGCCAGCAGCCAAGTCGGGACGCGAGACAATGAGCAGTTCTTC	CASSQVGTRDNEQFF
TRBV5-1	once	TRBJ2-2	TRBD1	TGCGCCAGCAGCCCGGGACAGGGGGCGGTCACCGGGGAGCTGTTTTTT	CASSPGQGAVTGELFF
TRBV28	NA	TRBJ1-2	NA	TGTGCCAGCAGTCCTACGTATGATGGCTACACCTTC	CASSPTYDGYTF
TRBV4-1	NA	TRBJ1-1	NA	TGCGCCAGCAGCCAACCCGGGTCGAGCGGTCCACGAGCTTTCTTT	CASSQPGSSGPRAFF
TRBV4-1	NA	TRBJ2-1	TRBD2	TGCGCCAGCAGCCAAGGACTAGCGGGAGGCGGTGAGCAGTTCTTC	CASSQGLAGGGEQFF
TRBV19	few	TRBJ1-1	NA	TGTGCCAGTAGTGAGGGGTCGGGCACTGAAGCTTTCTTT	CASSEGSGTEAFF
TRBV28	NA	TRBJ1-1	NA	TGTGCCAGCAGGAACGGAGTCATGAACACTGAAGCTTTCTTT	CASRNGVMNTEAFF
TRBV7-2	NA	TRBJ2-7	NA	TGTGCCAGCAGCTTAGGACTGCCCCTTCGCGAGCAGTACTTC	CASSLGLPLREQYF
TRBV28	few	TRBJ2-7	NA	TGTGCCAGCAACAGCCCCAAACTCAGGGAGCAGTACTTC	CASNSPKLREQYF
TRBV9	NA	TRBJ1-1	NA	TGTGCCAGCAGCGTAGGGGGAAGGACATATAACACTGAAGCTTTCTTT	CASSVGGRTYNTEAFF
TRBV5-1	few	TRBJ1-1	NA	TGCGCCAGCAGCACCCAAACGAACACTGAAGCTTTCTTT	CASSTQTNTEAFF
TRBV6-5	NA	TRBJ1-2	TRBD1	TGTGCCAGCAGTACAGAAACAGGGGCCTATGGCTACACCTTC	CASSTETGAYGYTF
TRBV18	NA	TRBJ2-2	NA	TGTGCCAGCTCACCACCGTCAGTTAACACCGGGGAGCTGTTTTTT	CASSPPSVNTGELFF
TRBV7-9	few	TRBJ1-1	NA	TGTGCCAGCAGCCTAGCAAGGGCCCGCGGAGAAGCTGAAGCTTTCTTT	CASSLARARGEAEAFF
TRBV6-5	NA	TRBJ2-1	TRBD1	TGTGCCAGCATGAGTTCCGGGACAGAGACGCAGTTCTTC	CASMSSGTETQFF
TRBV9	NA	TRBJ2-3	TRBD2	TGTGCCAGCCGGCCCGGGACTAGCGGACCGCAGTATTTT	CASRPGTSGPQYF
TRBV2	NA	TRBJ2-2	NA	TGTGCCAGCAGTTGGGACCTCTCCCGGGAGCTGTTTTTT	CASSWDLSRELFF
TRBV2	NA	TRBJ2-5	NA	TGTGCCAGCATCTGGGGCAGGGGACACCAAGAGACCCAGTACTTC	CASIWGRGHQETQYF
TRBV5-1	NA	TRBJ2-2	TRBD2	TGCGCCAGCAGCCTCGGGACTAGCCCCACCGGGGAGCTGTTTTTT	CASSLGTSPTGELFF
TRBV9	NA	TRBJ2-1	NA	TGTGCCAGCAGCGAAATGGACTATATGGTGGCTGAGCAGTTCTTC	CASSEMDYMVAEQFF
TRBV6-1	NA	TRBJ1-5	NA	TGTGCCAGCAGTGCCACTGGGATCAGCAATCAGCCCCAGCATTTT	CASSATGISNQPQHF
TRBV2	NA	TRBJ1-1	TRBD1	TGTGCCAGCAGGAGACAGGGGGCATCAACTGAAGCTTTCTTT	CASRRQGASTEAFF
TRBV5-1	NA	TRBJ2-3	NA	TGCGCCAGCAGGGTTGGGGCTAGCACAGATACGCAGTATTTT	CASRVGASTDTQYF
TRBV10-3	NA	TRBJ2-1	TRBD2	TGTGCCATCACCTCGGGGGGGACTAGCGGGAGGCCCTGGTACAATGAGCAGTTCTTC	CAITSGGTSGRPWYNEQFF
TRBV11-3	NA	TRBJ1-2	TRBD1	TGTGCCAGCAGCCGCAATCGACAGGGGGCTGGTTATGGCTACACCTTC	CASSRNRQGAGYGYTF
TRBV6-5	NA	TRBJ1-2	NA	TGTGCCAGCAGTTATAGAACGACTGTGAACTATGGCTACACCTTC	CASSYRTTVNYGYTF
TRBV2	NA	TRBJ2-3	NA	TGTGCCAGCAAGGTGCCAGAGGCCACAGATACGCAGTATTTT	CASKVPEATDTQYF
TRBV29-1	NA	TRBJ1-2	TRBD1	TGCAGCGCCAGGGGGTTCTATGGCTACACCTTC	CSARGFYGYTF
TRBV10-3	NA	TRBJ1-3	NA	TGTGCCATCAGTGAGTCCTCGGGGCCTGGAAACACCATATATTTT	CAISESSGPGNTIYF
TRBV5-6	NA	TRBJ2-5	NA	TGTGCCAGCAGCTTTTTTTGGCGGCCTCAAGAGACCCAGTACTTC	CASSFFWRPQETQYF
TRBV5-4	NA	TRBJ2-3	NA	TGTGCCAGCAGCCCGGCCGGGGAGCGGGTCCGCACAGATACGCAGTATTTT	CASSPAGERVRTDTQYF
TRBV5-1	NA	TRBJ1-2	NA	TGCGCCAGCAGCTTGGCCAGGGACGCTTCTGGCTACACCTTC	CASSLARDASGYTF
TRBV5-1	NA	TRBJ2-5	TRBD1	TGCGCCAGCAGCACATGGACAGGGAGCGGAGAGACCCAGTACTTC	CASSTWTGSGETQYF
TRBV23-1	once	TRBJ2-7	NA	TGCGCCAGCAGTCAAAGACGGGGGGCACGTAGGTACGAGCAGTACTTC	CASSQRRGARRYEQYF
TRBV7-8	once	TRBJ2-5	TRBD1	TGTGCCAGCAGCCCCCGCCCCAGGGGGCCAGGGGGGATAGAGACCCAGTACTTC	CASSPRPRGPGGIETQYF
TRBV28	few	TRBJ2-7	NA	TGTGCCAGCAGTTTGGGGGGCTCCTACGAGCAGTACTTC	CASSLGGSYEQYF
TRBV28	NA	TRBJ2-3	TRBD1	TGTGCCAGCAGTTTACGGATCGGGTTTTGGGACAGGGGCACAGATACGCAGTATTTT	CASSLRIGFWDRGTDTQYF
TRBV28	NA	TRBJ2-1	TRBD1	TGTGCCAGCAGTGATGGGCAGGGGGCGGATGAGCAGTTCTTC	CASSDGQGADEQFF
TRBV28	once	TRBJ2-5	NA	TGTGCCAGCAGTCTTTCTTCAGGGGTGAGGGAGACCCAGTACTTC	CASSLSSGVRETQYF
TRBV2	once	TRBJ2-7	NA	TGTGCCAGCAGCCCCTCGCCCCAACTGCCTCGGGGGCAGTACTTC	CASSPSPQLPRGQYF